One T cell receptor beta chain is described in this entry. The source of the sample is a study of blood T cell repertoires in COVID-19. Clinical histories supplied by participants themselves formed the basis of cohort assignment. Method: immunoSEQ multiplex PCR; TCRdb's copy keeps in-frame clones and lacks some. This table holds some 430,000 clones, roughly 87% found once. The CDR3 consists of 15 residues. CDR1 and CDR2 (germline): SGHNT, YENEEA. V lost 1 base and J lost 6, with 12 bases in between. The sequence was collected from a man younger than 30 who had recovered from COVID-19. The J gene is TRBJ1-4, the V gene TRBV11-3; D is possibly TRBD1 (5 bases). The sequenced sample was PBMCs or T cells enriched from blood (not recorded which). The CDR3 coding sequence is TGTGCCAGCAGCTTAGCCGGGACGGGGGATGAAAAACTGTTTTTT. It yields the protein CASSLAGTGDEKLFF.